The rows below give T cell receptor beta chains drawn from one sample of a study of T cell repertoires in cytomegalovirus infection. Each CDR3 protein gets one entry after TCRdb re-called the reads with MiXCR. The sample has about 330,000 distinct CDR3 sequences, 9% to 9.5% seen once; the top ten hold about 4.5%. Sequencing was performed on PBMCs. The receptors originated from a human donor in good health (CMV status not recorded). Some clones in this sample may be carry-over from other donors' samples. The conserved cysteine and the conserved F or W are not part of the CDR3 here. The order of the fields is J gene, V gene, CDR3 protein.

J: TRBJ2-2; V: TRBV20-1; CDR3: SARMGNTGELF
J: TRBJ2-1; V: TRBV7-2; CDR3: ASSSGTSGGNEQF
J: TRBJ1-2; V: TRBV6-2/TRBV6-3; CDR3: ASSSRVSGSRNYGYT
J: TRBJ2-1; V: TRBV6-2/TRBV6-3; CDR3: ASSPGGASDEQF
J: TRBJ2-1; V: TRBV11-2; CDR3: ASSARNRKLAATYNEQF
J: TRBJ2-6; V: TRBV25-1; CDR3: ASSAGGSLSGANVLT
J: TRBJ2-1; V: TRBV20-1; CDR3: SASIQRELSKF
J: TRBJ2-4; V: TRBV20-1; CDR3: SALVQGIQNIQY
J: TRBJ2-7; V: TRBV6-5; CDR3: ASSYGGLGSVEQY
J: TRBJ1-4; V: TRBV7-2; CDR3: ASSLRTGFNEKLF
J: TRBJ1-5; V: TRBV4-1; CDR3: ASSQGGDQPQH
J: TRBJ1-1; V: TRBV6-2/TRBV6-3; CDR3: ASSYSRQGTANTEAF
J: TRBJ2-7; V: TRBV7-2; CDR3: ASSLGTTYEQY
J: TRBJ2-5; V: TRBV11-2; CDR3: ASSWGASGETQY
J: TRBJ2-3; V: TRBV7-2; CDR3: ASSLGVAGGSTDTQY
J: TRBJ2-1; V: TRBV7-2; CDR3: ASSLAISGSSYNEQF
J: TRBJ1-4; V: TRBV28; CDR3: ASSFTSPNEKLF
J: TRBJ1-1; V: TRBV19; CDR3: ASKNTDGTPDTEAF
J: TRBJ2-7; V: TRBV6-1; CDR3: ASSEGQWV
J: TRBJ1-5; V: TRBV12-3/TRBV12-4; CDR3: ASTTGPYSNQPQH
J: TRBJ2-3; V: TRBV27; CDR3: ASSDGLGGDTQY
J: TRBJ2-7; V: TRBV12-3/TRBV12-4; CDR3: ASSPVRGSIEQY
J: TRBJ2-7; V: TRBV6-2/TRBV6-3; CDR3: ASRVWTSGGREQY
J: TRBJ1-1; V: TRBV4-3; CDR3: ASSQEWRLNTEAF
J: TRBJ2-3; V: TRBV20-1; CDR3: SARDYDGPPDTQY
J: TRBJ2-7; V: TRBV7-8; CDR3: ASSLGMRLRVGIGTHEQY
J: TRBJ1-1; V: TRBV29-1; CDR3: SAPRRGLSTEVF
J: TRBJ1-2; V: TRBV10-3; CDR3: AIMKDREGYT
J: TRBJ2-2; V: TRBV20-1; CDR3: SARVEGEWTGELF
J: TRBJ2-1; V: TRBV5-8; CDR3: ASSPGTSGAGEQF
J: TRBJ2-2; V: TRBV6-2/TRBV6-3; CDR3: ASRPGLARRARDTGELF
J: TRBJ2-1; V: TRBV6-1; CDR3: ASYNLGASSYNEQF
J: TRBJ2-2; V: TRBV11-2; CDR3: ASSFTGVPNTGELF
J: TRBJ2-3; V: TRBV7-6; CDR3: ASSLFITDTQY
J: TRBJ2-5; V: TRBV7-6; CDR3: ASSPTRAETQY
J: TRBJ1-5; V: TRBV20-1; CDR3: SARDYRASNQPQH
J: TRBJ1-5; V: TRBV12-3/TRBV12-4; CDR3: ASSYRQGAEQPQH
J: TRBJ1-1; V: TRBV7-3; CDR3: ASSEIPLGGTEAF
J: TRBJ2-3; V: TRBV27; CDR3: VSSLGTGGTDTQY
J: TRBJ1-2; V: TRBV11-2; CDR3: ASSSIKDSYGYT
J: TRBJ2-7; V: TRBV12-5; CDR3: ASGLCQGCYEQY
J: TRBJ2-1; V: TRBV7-2; CDR3: ASSLDWGDNEQF
J: TRBJ2-1; V: TRBV6-2/TRBV6-3; CDR3: ASRRSSYNEQF
J: TRBJ2-1; V: TRBV7-2; CDR3: ASSLGGASSRGTEQF
J: TRBJ2-7; V: TRBV10-3; CDR3: AIGAGGPYEQY
J: TRBJ2-7; V: TRBV7-2; CDR3: ASSFGAGRDEQY
J: TRBJ2-4; V: TRBV7-6; CDR3: ASSLKQTGAENIQY
J: TRBJ2-7; V: TRBV12-3/TRBV12-4; CDR3: ASRETGSREQY
J: TRBJ2-5; V: TRBV20-1; CDR3: SARAEIEETQY
J: TRBJ2-7; V: TRBV4-1; CDR3: ASSQERGRGTYEQY
J: TRBJ2-7; V: TRBV7-2; CDR3: ASSTDVQSYEQY
J: TRBJ2-7; V: TRBV20-1; CDR3: SAREGTGWADEQY
J: TRBJ2-1; V: TRBV6-2/TRBV6-3; CDR3: ASSYSILAGGLEGYNEQF